What follows are 26 T cell receptor beta chains derived from one specimen sequenced in a study of T cell responses to AZD1222 COVID-19 vaccine. Assay used: immunoSEQ multiplex PCR; TCRdb lists only in-frame clones, some missing. In the table there are just under 100,000 clones, nearly 90% of which are singletons. The sample consisted of peripheral blood, taken on day 0 of AZD1222 vaccination. The origin of the receptors is an adult in good health.

J is TRBJ1-5 and V is TRBV2; 7 bases line up with TRBD1. V lost 6 bases to trimming and J lost 11 bases; unmatched junction nucleotides: 10. Germline CDR1 and CDR2: SNHLY and FYNNEI. The CDR3 runs 13 residues. DNA of the CDR3: TGTGCCAGCAGCGCACAACAGGGGATGGCCCAGCATTTT. It specifies CASSAQQGMAQHF.

CDR3 amino acids: CASSVEGTGMGGYTF. In nucleotides, the CDR3 is TGTGCCAGCAGCGTAGAGGGAACAGGGATGGGTGGCTACACCTTC. This rearrangement joins TRBV9 to TRBJ1-2; possible D gene TRBD1, 6 bases. Germline lookup yields CDR1 SGDLS and CDR2 YYNGEE. With 0 bases removed from V and 7 bases from J, the gap between germline ends came to 16 bases. CDR3 length equals 15 residues.

This clone was seen a single time. The rearrangement joins TRBV18 to TRBJ1-2; D ambiguous. Germline assignment: CDR1 KGHSH and CDR2 LQKENI. This CDR3 is built from 14 residues. V dropped 2 bases and J dropped 4 bases, with 11 bases sitting between them. CDR3 nucleotides: TGTGCCAGCTCACCAGCCCGGGGAGGCTATGGCTACACCTTC. Translating gives CASSPARGGYGYTF. The whole variable domain, filled in from reference TRBV18 and TRBJ1-2, reads NAGVMQNPRHLVRRRGQEARLRCSPMKGHSHVYWYRQLPEEGLKFMVYLQKENIIDESGMPKERFSAEFPKEGPSILRIQQVVRGDSAAYFCASSPARGGYGYTFGSGTRLTVV.

The chain uses TRBV9 and TRBJ2-5, with 13 positions matching TRBD2. The CDR3 totals 17 residues. Losses at the gene ends were 2 bases for V and 2 bases for J; bases not matched to a gene: 6. Germline CDR1 reads SGDLS; CDR2 reads YYNGEE. In DNA, the CDR3 is TGTGCCAGCAGCGTCGGCGGACTAGCGGGGGAACAAGAGACCCAGTACTTC. Protein product: CASSVGGLAGEQETQYF.

This clone was seen only once. V usage is TRBV6-2 or TRBV6-3 and J usage is TRBJ2-5; D remains unclear. Germline-derived CDR1 and CDR2 are MNHEY and SVGEGT. This CDR3 comprises 15 residues. V lost 3 bases, J lost 2 bases, and 13 bases lay in between. The CDR3 DNA reads TGTGCCAGCAGTTATGATGGCCAGTTTCAAGAGACCCAGTACTTC. As protein: CASSYDGQFQETQYF.

V gene TRBV5-1 combines with J gene TRBJ1-3; D is undetermined. The germline V gene encodes CDR1 SGHRS and CDR2 YFSETQ. The CDR3 has 15 residues. V was shortened by 0 bases and J by 0 bases, with 7 bases between the two germline ends. CDR3 residues: CASSLDGSSGNTIYF. Written as DNA, the CDR3 is TGCGCCAGCAGCTTGGATGGGAGCTCTGGAAACACCATATATTTT.

The chain combines TRBV19 with TRBJ1-5; TRBD1 might be the D (5 bases). This CDR3 is 14 amino acids long. Per the germline V gene, CDR1 is LNHDA and CDR2 is SQIVND (reference sequence). V was shortened by 3 bases and J by 10 bases, with 16 bases between the two germline ends. The CDR3: CASSMGDPRQPQHF. The CDR3 nucleotides read TGTGCCAGTAGTATGGGGGACCCCCGCCAACCCCAGCATTTT. The full variable domain, rest sourced from reference TRBV19 and TRBJ1-5, is DGGITQSPKYLFRKEGQNVTLSCEQNLNHDAMYWYRQDPGQGLRLIYYSQIVNDFQKGDIAEGYSVSREKKESFPLTVTSAQKNPTAFYLCASSMGDPRQPQHFGDGTRLSIL.

This rearrangement joins TRBV3-1 (or the pseudogene TRBV3-2) to TRBJ2-3, with 9 positions matching TRBD2. After removal of 0 bases from V and 4 bases from J, the junction contained 8 bases not matched to a gene. Germline V gene sequence: CDR1 LGHDT, CDR2 YNNKEL (reference sequence). The length of the CDR3 is 17 residues. The CDR3, as DNA: TGTGCCAGCAGCCAAGATAGGCGGGGGGGTTTCGCAGATACGCAGTATTTT. It translates to CASSQDRRGGFADTQYF.

Remarks on this clone: This specimen includes other DNA sequences encoding the same CDR3. The J gene is TRBJ1-1, the V gene TRBV2; D not certain. Germline CDR1 and CDR2: SNHLY and FYNNEI. The length of the CDR3 is 13 residues. Trimming stripped 4 bases from V and 1 base from J, with 7 bases between. CDR3 coding DNA: TGTGCCAGCAGTGTAGAACAGAACACTGAAGCTTTCTTT. Translating it yields CASSVEQNTEAFF.

This chain joins TRBV11-3 and TRBJ2-7, with 9 bases matching TRBD2. This CDR3 has 16 amino acids. The germline CDR1 and CDR2 sequences are SGHNT and YENEEA. V lost 5 bases, J lost 6 bases, and 14 bases stayed unmatched. This CDR3 reads CASSLMGIAGAGEQYF. The CDR3 region has the DNA TGTGCCAGCAGCCTCATGGGGATAGCGGGGGCGGGCGAGCAGTACTTC.

The table lists this clone with a count of one. The chain combines TRBV20-1 with TRBJ1-1; tentative D call: TRBD1 (6 bases). Germline-derived CDR1 and CDR2 are DFQATT and SNEGSKA (reference sequence). The CDR3 has 14 residues. The V and J ends lost 3 bases and 2 bases respectively, with 13 bases between them. This CDR3 reads CSASGGALNTEAFF. Here the CDR3 DNA reads TGCAGTGCTAGTGGGGGGGCGCTTAACACTGAAGCTTTCTTT.

The CDR3 DNA follows: TGTGCCAGCAGTGAAGCGCTTCTCGGCGAGCAGTACTTC. Translating it yields CASSEALLGEQYF. The chain uses TRBV2 and TRBJ2-7, with no clear D. The CDR3 sequence is 13 residues long. From germline, CDR1 is SNHLY and CDR2 FYNNEI. V was clipped by 0 bases and J by 6 bases, with 9 bases between them.

The chain combines TRBV23-1 with TRBJ1-1, with D perhaps TRBD1 (6 bases). TRBV23-1 is marked as an open reading frame, function uncertain. Trimming shortened V by 5 bases and J by 4 bases, and 23 bases separated the two germline ends. The CDR3 extends over 17 amino acids. CDR3 bases: TGCGCCAGCAGTAAAGGGGGGGGCGCGGACCTCGGCACTGAAGCTTTCTTT. It is translated as CASSKGGGADLGTEAFF.

This clone appeared once. The chain joins TRBV28 to TRBJ2-5; D is unresolved. Trimming stripped 6 bases from V and 2 bases from J, with 10 bases between. The CDR3 contains 13 residues. Germline V CDR1 and CDR2: MDHEN, SYDVKM. The CDR3 sequence: CASSRDMQETQYF. The CDR3 DNA is TGTGCCAGCAGCCGAGACATGCAAGAGACCCAGTACTTC.

The chain links TRBV5-1 to TRBJ1-3; a weak D match, TRBD1 (6 bases). Germline V gene sequence: CDR1 SGHRS, CDR2 YFSETQ. V lost 0 bases to trimming and J lost 0 bases, with 13 bases between them. The CDR3 loop spans 17 amino acids. The CDR3 DNA is TGCGCCAGCAGCTTGGCCGGAACAGGGAGCTCTGGAAACACCATATATTTT. Encoded protein: CASSLAGTGSSGNTIYF.

This clone has only one observation. This sequence joins TRBV19 and TRBJ2-4; 7 positions match TRBD2. Germline CDR1 LNHDA, CDR2 SQIVND (reference sequence). The ends lost 7 bases at V and 1 base at J; junction bases unmatched: 4. The CDR3 totals 14 residues. CDR3 DNA sequence: TGTGCCAGTATGGCCGGGGGGGCCAAAAACATTCAGTACTTC. As protein: CASMAGGAKNIQYF. Full variable domain (missing parts from reference TRBV19 and TRBJ2-4): DGGITQSPKYLFRKEGQNVTLSCEQNLNHDAMYWYRQDPGQGLRLIYYSQIVNDFQKGDIAEGYSVSREKKESFPLTVTSAQKNPTAFYLCASMAGGAKNIQYFGAGTRLSVL.

This sequence joins TRBV5-5 and TRBJ2-1; D may be TRBD2 (5 bases). The CDR3 contains 14 residues. V lost 4 bases, J lost 4 bases, and 12 bases lay in between. Per the germline V gene, CDR1 is SGHKS and CDR2 is YYEKEE (reference sequence). The CDR3 DNA reads TGTGCCAGCAGCGTGAGGGCTATTTACAATGAGCAGTTCTTC. It yields the protein CASSVRAIYNEQFF.

The chain combines TRBV19 with TRBJ1-5; TRBD1 agrees at 8 bases. CDR3 size: 14 residues. J gave up 7 bases and V 8 bases, and 10 bases lay outside the gene matches. CDR1 and CDR2 (germline): LNHDA, SQIVND (reference sequence). The CDR3 sequence: CASLGRQGYQPQHF. In nucleotides, the CDR3 is TGTGCCAGTCTTGGGCGACAGGGGTACCAGCCCCAGCATTTT.

V and J are TRBV5-1 and TRBJ1-1; D might be TRBD1 (6 bases). The V and J ends lost 6 bases and 0 bases respectively, with 15 bases between them. There are 15 residues in the CDR3. Germline CDR1 is SGHRS and CDR2 is YFSETQ. The CDR3 is CASNLDGQLNTEAFF. The DNA of the CDR3 is TGCGCCAGCAACCTTGATGGACAGTTGAACACTGAAGCTTTCTTT.

The chain uses TRBV5-1 and TRBJ2-3; 9 bases are a match to TRBD1. Losses at the gene ends were 8 bases for V and 6 bases for J; bases not matched to a gene: 4. The CDR3 loop spans 12 amino acids. Per germline, CDR1 SGHRS and CDR2 YFSETQ. The CDR3 bases are TGCGCCAGTGGACAGGGGAAGGATACGCAGTATTTT. Its protein product is CASGQGKDTQYF.

In this sample, this clone turned up a few times. The V call is TRBV6-5, the J call TRBJ2-7; 9 bases fit TRBD1. The germline V gene has CDR1 MNHEY and CDR2 SVGAGI. Trimming at V came to 5 bases and at J to 6 bases, leaving 8 bases not matched to a gene. The CDR3 has 14 residues. For the CDR3, the DNA is TGTGCCAGCAGTCGGGACAGGGATCGCCTCGAGCAGTACTTC. It codes for CASSRDRDRLEQYF.

The V call is TRBV19, the J call TRBJ2-7, with D tentatively TRBD1 or TRBD2 (5 bases each). The CDR3 length is 15 residues. CDR1 is LNHDA, CDR2 SQIVND, per germline (reference sequence). V gave up 6 bases and J gave up 0 bases, with 15 bases separating them. CDR3 residues: CASRSPGRNSYEQYF. The DNA of the CDR3 is TGTGCCAGTAGGTCTCCGGGACGGAACTCCTACGAGCAGTACTTC.

The CDR3 loop reads CASSESRGPEQFF. CDR3 bases: TGTGCCAGCAGTGAATCCAGGGGGCCTGAGCAGTTCTTC. V gene TRBV6-1 combines with J gene TRBJ2-1, with TRBD1 identical over 8 bases. Germline values: CDR1 MNHNS, CDR2 SASEGT. The CDR3 has 13 residues. Trimming took 2 bases from V and 9 from J; bases not matched to a gene: 3.

This chain links TRBV6-5 with TRBJ1-1; 8 nucleotides agree with TRBD1. V shed 10 bases, J shed 4 bases, and the junction held 8 bases outside the gene matches. CDR3 size: 13 residues. Germline-derived CDR1 and CDR2 are MNHEY and SVGAGI. The CDR3 region has the DNA TGTGCCATCTCCTGGACAGGGACCACTGAAGCTTTCTTT. It translates to CAISWTGTTEAFF.

The count of this clone is one. The chain joins TRBV7-2 to TRBJ1-3; 9 bases are a match to TRBD1. V lost 1 base to trimming and J lost 3 bases; unmatched junction nucleotides: 4. Per the germline V gene, CDR1 is SGHTA and CDR2 is FQGNSA. This CDR3 is built from 16 residues. This chain's CDR3 is CASSLGTGGGGNTIYF. Here the CDR3 DNA reads TGTGCCAGCAGCTTAGGTACAGGGGGCGGTGGAAACACCATATATTTT.

The chain employs TRBV28 and TRBJ1-5; D is ambiguous. Trimming left V 1 base short and J 10 bases short, with 14 bases between. CDR3 length equals 14 residues. The germline V gene encodes CDR1 MDHEN and CDR2 SYDVKM. In DNA, the CDR3 is TGTGCCAGCAGTTTATCGCAGACGACTTCCCCCCAGCATTTT. Translated, it gives CASSLSQTTSPQHF.